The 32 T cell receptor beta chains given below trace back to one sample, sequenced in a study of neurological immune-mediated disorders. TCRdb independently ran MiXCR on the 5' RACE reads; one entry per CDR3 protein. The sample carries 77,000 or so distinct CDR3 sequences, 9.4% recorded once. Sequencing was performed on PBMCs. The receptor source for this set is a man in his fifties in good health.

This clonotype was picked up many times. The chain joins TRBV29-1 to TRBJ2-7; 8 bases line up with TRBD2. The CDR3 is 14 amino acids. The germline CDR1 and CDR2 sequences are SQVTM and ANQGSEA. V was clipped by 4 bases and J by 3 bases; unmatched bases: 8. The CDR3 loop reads CSVGPAGVGYEQYF. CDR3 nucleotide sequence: TGCAGCGTTGGTCCAGCGGGAGTGGGCTACGAGCAGTACTTC.

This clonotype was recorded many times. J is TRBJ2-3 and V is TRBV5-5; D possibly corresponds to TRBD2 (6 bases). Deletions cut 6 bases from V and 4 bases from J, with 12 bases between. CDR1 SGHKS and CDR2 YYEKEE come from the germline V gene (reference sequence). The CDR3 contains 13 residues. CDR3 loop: CASTGGSADTQYF. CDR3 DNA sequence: TGTGCCAGCACTGGGGGGTCCGCAGATACGCAGTATTTT.

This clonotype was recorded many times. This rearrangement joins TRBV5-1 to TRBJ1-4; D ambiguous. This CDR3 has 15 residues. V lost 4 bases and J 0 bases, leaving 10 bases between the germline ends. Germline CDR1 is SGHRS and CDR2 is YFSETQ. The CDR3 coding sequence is TGCGCCAGCAGCGCCGCACTTGCAACTAATGAAAAACTGTTTTTT. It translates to CASSAALATNEKLFF.

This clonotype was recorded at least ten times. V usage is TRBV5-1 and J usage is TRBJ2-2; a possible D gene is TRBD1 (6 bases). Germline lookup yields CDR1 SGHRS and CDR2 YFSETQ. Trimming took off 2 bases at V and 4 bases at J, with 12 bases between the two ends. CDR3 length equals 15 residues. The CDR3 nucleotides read TGCGCCAGCAGCTTTAAACAGGGAAGCACCGGGGAGCTGTTTTTT. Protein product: CASSFKQGSTGELFF.

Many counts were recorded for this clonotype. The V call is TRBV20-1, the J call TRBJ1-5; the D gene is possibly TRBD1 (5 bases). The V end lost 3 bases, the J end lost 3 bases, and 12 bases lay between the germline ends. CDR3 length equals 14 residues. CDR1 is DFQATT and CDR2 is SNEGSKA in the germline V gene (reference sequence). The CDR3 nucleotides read TGCAGTGCTAGGGGAGGACAAGTCAATCAGCCCCAGCATTTT. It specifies CSARGGQVNQPQHF.

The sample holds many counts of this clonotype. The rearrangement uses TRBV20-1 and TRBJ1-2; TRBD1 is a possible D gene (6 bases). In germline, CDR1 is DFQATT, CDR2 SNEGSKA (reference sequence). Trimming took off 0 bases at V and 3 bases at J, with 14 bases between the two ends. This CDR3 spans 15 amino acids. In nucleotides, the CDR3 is TGCAGTGCTAGAGATTGGGGGGCGTACCACTATGGCTACACCTTC. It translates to CSARDWGAYHYGYTF.

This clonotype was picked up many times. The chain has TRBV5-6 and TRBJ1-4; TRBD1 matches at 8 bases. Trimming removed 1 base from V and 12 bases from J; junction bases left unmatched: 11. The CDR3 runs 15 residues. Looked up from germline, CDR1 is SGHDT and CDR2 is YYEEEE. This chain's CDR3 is CASSLQAGGLGELFF. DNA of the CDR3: TGTGCCAGCAGCTTGCAAGCAGGGGGCCTCGGAGAACTGTTTTTT.

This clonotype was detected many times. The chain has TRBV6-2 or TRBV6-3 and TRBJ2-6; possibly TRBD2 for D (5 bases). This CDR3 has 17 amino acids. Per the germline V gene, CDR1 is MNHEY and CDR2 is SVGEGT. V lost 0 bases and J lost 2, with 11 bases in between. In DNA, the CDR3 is TGTGCCAGCAGTTACTCGCTAGCTTCTACTGGGGCCAACGTCCTGACTTTC. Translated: CASSYSLASTGANVLTF.

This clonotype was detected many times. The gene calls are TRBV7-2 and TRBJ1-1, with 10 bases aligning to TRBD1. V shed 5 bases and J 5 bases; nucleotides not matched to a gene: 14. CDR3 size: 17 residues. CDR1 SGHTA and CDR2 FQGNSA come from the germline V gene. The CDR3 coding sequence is TGTGCCAGCAGCCGCCTTATCGGACAGGGGGTGGGGACTGAAGCTTTCTTT. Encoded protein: CASSRLIGQGVGTEAFF.

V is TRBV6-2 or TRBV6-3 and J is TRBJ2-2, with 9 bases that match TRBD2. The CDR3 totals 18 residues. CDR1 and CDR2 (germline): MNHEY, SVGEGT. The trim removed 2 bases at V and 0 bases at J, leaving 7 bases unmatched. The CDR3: CASSYVLAGPANTGELFF. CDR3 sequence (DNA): TGTGCCAGCAGTTACGTCCTAGCGGGACCCGCGAACACCGGGGAGCTGTTTTTT.

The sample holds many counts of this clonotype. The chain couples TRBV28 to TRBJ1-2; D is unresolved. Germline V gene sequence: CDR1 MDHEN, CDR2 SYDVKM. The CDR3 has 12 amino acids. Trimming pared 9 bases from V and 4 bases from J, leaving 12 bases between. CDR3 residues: CASRSRFYGYTF. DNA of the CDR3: TGTGCCAGTAGAAGCCGGTTCTATGGCTACACCTTC.

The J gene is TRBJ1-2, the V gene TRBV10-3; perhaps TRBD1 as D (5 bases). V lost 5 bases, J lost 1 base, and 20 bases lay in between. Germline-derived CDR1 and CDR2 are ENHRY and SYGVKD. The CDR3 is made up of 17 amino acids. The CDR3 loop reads CAISHPRRDDLNYGYTF. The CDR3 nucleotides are TGTGCCATCAGTCACCCCCGACGGGACGACCTTAACTATGGCTACACCTTC.

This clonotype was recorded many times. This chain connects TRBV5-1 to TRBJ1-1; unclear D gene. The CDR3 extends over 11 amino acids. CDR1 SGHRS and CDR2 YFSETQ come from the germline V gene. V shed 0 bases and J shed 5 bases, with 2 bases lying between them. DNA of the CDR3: TGCGCCAGCAGCTTGGAGACTGAAGCTTTCTTT. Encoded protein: CASSLETEAFF.

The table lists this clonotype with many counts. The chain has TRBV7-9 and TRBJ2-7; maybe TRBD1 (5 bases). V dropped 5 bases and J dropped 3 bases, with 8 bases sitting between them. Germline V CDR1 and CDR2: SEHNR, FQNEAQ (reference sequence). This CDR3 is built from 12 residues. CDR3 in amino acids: CASSRQNYEQYF. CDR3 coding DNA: TGTGCCAGCAGCCGACAGAACTACGAGCAGTACTTC.

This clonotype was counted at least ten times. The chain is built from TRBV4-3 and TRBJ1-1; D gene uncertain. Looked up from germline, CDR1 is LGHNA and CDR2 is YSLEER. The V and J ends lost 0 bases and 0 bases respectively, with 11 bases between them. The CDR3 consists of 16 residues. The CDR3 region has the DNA TGCGCCAGCAGCCAAGAATGGCCAAGGGTGAACACTGAAGCTTTCTTT. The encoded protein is CASSQEWPRVNTEAFF.

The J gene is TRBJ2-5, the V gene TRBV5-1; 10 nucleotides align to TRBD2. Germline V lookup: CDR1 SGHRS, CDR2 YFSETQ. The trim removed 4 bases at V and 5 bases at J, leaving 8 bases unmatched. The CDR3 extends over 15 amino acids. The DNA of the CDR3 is TGCGCCAGCAGCCTTATAGCGGGAGGACAGGAGACCCAGTACTTC. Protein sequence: CASSLIAGGQETQYF.

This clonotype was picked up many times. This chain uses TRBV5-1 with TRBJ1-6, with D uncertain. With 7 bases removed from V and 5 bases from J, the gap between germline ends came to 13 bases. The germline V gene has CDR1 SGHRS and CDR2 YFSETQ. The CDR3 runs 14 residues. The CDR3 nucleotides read TGCGCCAGCGCCTCAATGCCCGATAATTCACCCCTCCACTTT. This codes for CASASMPDNSPLHF.

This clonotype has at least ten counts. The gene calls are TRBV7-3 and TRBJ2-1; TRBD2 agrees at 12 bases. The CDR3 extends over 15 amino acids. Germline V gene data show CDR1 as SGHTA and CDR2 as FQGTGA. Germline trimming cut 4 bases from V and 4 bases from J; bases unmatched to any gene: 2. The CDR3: CASSWTSGTYNEQFF. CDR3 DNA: TGTGCCAGCAGCTGGACTAGCGGGACGTACAATGAGCAGTTCTTC.

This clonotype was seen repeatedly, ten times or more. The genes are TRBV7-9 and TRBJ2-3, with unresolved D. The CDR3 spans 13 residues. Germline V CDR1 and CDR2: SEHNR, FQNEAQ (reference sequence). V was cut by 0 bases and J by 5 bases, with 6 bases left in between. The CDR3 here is CASSLAVGDTQYF. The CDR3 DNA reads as TGTGCCAGCAGCTTAGCGGTCGGAGATACGCAGTATTTT. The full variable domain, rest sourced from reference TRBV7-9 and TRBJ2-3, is DTGVSQNPRHKITKRGQNVTFRCDPISEHNRLYWYRQTLGQGPEFLTYFQNEAQLEKSRLLSDRFSAERPKGSFSTLEIQRTEQGDSAMYLCASSLAVGDTQYFGPGTRLTVL.

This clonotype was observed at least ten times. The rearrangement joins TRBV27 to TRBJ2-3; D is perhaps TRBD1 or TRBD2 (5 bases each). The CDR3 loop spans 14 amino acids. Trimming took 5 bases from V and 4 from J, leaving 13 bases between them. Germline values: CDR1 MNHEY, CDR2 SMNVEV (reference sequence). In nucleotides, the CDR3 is TGTGCCAGCAGTCCGGGACCGGGCGCAGATACGCAGTATTTT. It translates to CASSPGPGADTQYF.

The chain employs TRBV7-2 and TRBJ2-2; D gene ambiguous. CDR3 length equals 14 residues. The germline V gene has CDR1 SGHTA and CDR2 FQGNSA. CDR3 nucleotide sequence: TGTGTCATCAGCTCCCATTTGGGGTCCGGGGAGCTGTTTTTT. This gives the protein CVISSHLGSGELFF.

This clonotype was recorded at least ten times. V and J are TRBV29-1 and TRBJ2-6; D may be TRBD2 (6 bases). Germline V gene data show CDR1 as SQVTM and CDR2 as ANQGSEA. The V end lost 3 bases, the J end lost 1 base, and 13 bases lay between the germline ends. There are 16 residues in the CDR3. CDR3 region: CSVEQKGTSGANVLTF. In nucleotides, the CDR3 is TGCAGCGTTGAGCAGAAGGGGACTTCTGGGGCCAACGTCCTGACTTTC. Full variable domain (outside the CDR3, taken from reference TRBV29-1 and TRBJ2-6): SAVISQKPSRDICQRGTSLTIQCQVDSQVTMMFWYRQQPGQSLTLIATANQGSEATYESGFVIDKFPISRPNLTFSTLTVSNMSPEDSSIYLCSVEQKGTSGANVLTFGAGSRLTVL.

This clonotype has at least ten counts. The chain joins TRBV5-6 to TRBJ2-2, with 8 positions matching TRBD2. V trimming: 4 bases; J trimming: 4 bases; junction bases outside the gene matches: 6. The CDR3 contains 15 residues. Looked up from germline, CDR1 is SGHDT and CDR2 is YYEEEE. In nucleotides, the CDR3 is TGTGCCAGCAGCACTAGCGGCCGTGGCACCGGGGAGCTGTTTTTT. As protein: CASSTSGRGTGELFF.

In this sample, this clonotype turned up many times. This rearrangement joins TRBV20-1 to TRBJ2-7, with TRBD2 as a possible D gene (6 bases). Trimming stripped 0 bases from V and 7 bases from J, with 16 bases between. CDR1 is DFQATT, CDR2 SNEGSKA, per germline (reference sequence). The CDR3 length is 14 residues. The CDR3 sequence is CSAREYSGPIEQYF. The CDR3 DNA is TGCAGTGCTAGAGAATATAGCGGTCCGATTGAGCAGTACTTC.

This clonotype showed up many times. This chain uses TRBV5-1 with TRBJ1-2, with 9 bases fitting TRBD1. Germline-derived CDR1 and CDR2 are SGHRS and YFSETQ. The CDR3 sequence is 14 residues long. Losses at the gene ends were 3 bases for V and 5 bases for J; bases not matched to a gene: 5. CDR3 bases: TGCGCCAGCAGCTGGGGACAGGGTGTTTATGGCTACACCTTC. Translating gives CASSWGQGVYGYTF.

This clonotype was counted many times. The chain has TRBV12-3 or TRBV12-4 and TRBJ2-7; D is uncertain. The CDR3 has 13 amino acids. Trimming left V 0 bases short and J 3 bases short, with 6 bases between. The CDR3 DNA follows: TGTGCCAGCAGTTTAGCGGAGAGCTACGAGCAGTACTTC. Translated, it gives CASSLAESYEQYF.

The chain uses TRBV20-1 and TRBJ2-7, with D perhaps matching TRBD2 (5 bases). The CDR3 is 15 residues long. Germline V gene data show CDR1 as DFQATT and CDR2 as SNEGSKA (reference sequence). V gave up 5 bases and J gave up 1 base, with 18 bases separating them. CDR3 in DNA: TGCAGTGCTTCCCATGGGTTGGGAGCTTCCTACGAGCAGTACTTC. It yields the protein CSASHGLGASYEQYF.

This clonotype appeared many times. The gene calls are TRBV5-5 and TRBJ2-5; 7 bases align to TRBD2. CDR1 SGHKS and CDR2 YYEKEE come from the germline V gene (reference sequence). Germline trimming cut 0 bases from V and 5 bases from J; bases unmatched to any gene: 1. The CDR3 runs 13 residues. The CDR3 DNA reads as TGTGCCAGCAGCTTGGTGGGAGGGGAGACCCAGTACTTC. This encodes CASSLVGGETQYF. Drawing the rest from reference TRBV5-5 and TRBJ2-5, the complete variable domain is DAGVTQSPTHLIKTRGQQVTLRCSPISGHKSVSWYQQVLGQGPQFIFQYYEKEERGRGNFPDRFSARQFPNYSSELNVNALLLGDSALYLCASSLVGGETQYFGPGTRLLVL.

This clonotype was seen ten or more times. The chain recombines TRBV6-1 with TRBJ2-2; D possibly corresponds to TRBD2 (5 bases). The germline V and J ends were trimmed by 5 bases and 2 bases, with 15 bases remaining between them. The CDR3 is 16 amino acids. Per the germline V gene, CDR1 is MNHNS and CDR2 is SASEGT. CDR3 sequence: CASSSHGLSNTGELFF. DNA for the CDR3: TGTGCCAGCAGTTCCCACGGACTTTCAAACACCGGGGAGCTGTTTTTT.

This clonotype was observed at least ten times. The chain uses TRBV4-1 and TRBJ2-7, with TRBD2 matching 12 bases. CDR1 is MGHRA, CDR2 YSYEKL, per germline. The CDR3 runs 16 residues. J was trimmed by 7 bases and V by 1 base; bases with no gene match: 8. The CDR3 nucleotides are TGCGCCAGCAGCCAAGGGTCACTAGCGGGAGGAAATGAGCAGTACTTC. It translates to CASSQGSLAGGNEQYF.

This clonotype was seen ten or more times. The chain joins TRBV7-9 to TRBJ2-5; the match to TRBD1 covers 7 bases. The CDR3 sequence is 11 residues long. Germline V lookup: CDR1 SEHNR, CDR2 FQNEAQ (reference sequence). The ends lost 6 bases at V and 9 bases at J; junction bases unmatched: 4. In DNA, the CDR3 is TGTGCCAGCAGAGGGGGACAGCCCCAGTACTTC. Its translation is CASRGGQPQYF.

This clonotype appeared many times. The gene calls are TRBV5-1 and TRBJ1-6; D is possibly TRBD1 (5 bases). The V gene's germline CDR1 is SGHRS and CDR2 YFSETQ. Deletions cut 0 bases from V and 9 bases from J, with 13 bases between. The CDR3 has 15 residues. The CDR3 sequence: CASSLDRTGGSPLHF. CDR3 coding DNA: TGCGCCAGCAGCTTGGACAGGACTGGTGGTTCACCCCTCCACTTT.